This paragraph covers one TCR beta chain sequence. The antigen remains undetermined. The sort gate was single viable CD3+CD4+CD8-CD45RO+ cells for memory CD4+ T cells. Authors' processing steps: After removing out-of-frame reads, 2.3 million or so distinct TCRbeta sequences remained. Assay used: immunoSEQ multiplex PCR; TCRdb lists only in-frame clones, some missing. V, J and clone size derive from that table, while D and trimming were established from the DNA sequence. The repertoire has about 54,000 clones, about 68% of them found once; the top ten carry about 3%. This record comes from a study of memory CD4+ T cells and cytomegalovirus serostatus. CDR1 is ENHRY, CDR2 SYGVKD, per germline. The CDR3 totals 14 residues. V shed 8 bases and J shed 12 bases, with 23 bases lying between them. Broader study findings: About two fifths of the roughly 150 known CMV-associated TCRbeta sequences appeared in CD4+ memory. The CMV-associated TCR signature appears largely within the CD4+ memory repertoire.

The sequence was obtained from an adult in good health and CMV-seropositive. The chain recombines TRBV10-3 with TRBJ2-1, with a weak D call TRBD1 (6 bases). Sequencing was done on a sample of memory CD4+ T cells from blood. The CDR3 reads CAIESAPKGVGQFF. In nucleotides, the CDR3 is TGTGCCATCGAGTCAGCCCCTAAGGGGGTTGGGCAGTTCTTC.